This T cell receptor (beta chain) stems from a study of response to subunit inactivated influenza vaccine. Study-wide results and limits: Few new T cells, the authors suggested, are recruited by each seasonal influenza vaccination.

Germline CDR1 is MNHNS and CDR2 is SASEGT. Trimming removed 11 bases at V and 4 bases at J, with 18 bases between. CDR3 size: 14 residues. This clonotype was detected a few times. No antigen is known for it. MiXCR, applied by TCRdb to the RT-PCR reads, yields one record per CDR3 protein. The sample records about 500,000 distinct CDR3 sequences, over 10% being singletons. Source: PBMCs from blood, taken about 40 days after vaccination. This clonotype originated in a man aged 45-60 years who received an inactivated influenza vaccine. The chain combines TRBV6-1 with TRBJ1-3, with D perhaps matching TRBD1 (6 bases). CDR3 loop: CASIQGYSGNTIYF. In DNA form, the CDR3 reads TGTGCCTCTATACAGGGTTATTCCGGAAACACCATATATTTT.